This T cell receptor (beta chain) was sequenced in a study of cytomegalovirus exposure and HLA in healthy donors. About the study: Per a later analysis, the 550 to 850 first-cohort and 110 or so validation repertoires shared one platform. Study outcomes and limitations: Specificity of a few CMV-associated chains for CMV antigens was verified in vitro.

Concerning this clone itself: Antigen: not known.

The CDR3 totals 13 residues. Germline CDR1 is SNHLY and CDR2 is FYNNEI. Between the trimmed V and J ends, which lost 6 bases and 1 base, there was a span of 8 bases. Profiling relied on immunoSEQ multiplex PCR, and the TCRdb table lists in-frame clones only, not all of them. The repertoire holds more than 110,000 clones, with approximately 94% as singletons. Sequenced: PBMCs. This rearrangement joins TRBV2 to TRBJ2-3, with D unclear. The source of this sequence is a man aged 18 to 29 in good health and CMV-seropositive. Written as DNA, the CDR3 is TGTGCCAGCAGGGCTTTGGGCACAGATACGCAGTATTTT. Encoded protein: CASRALGTDTQYF.